Each of the 28 T cell receptor beta chains below was sequenced from the same sample in a study of siplizumab effects on memory and regulatory T cells. Sequencing used immunoSEQ multiplex PCR; TCRdb keeps in-frame clones, though not all of them. The sample yields about 56,000 clones, about 98% seen once. The sequencing input was naive CD8+ T cells sorted from blood. All receptors come from a human donor in good health.

The rearrangement links TRBV9 to TRBJ2-1; 11 bases align to TRBD2. CDR1 and CDR2 (germline): SGDLS, YYNGEE. V gave up 4 bases and J gave up 3 bases; unmatched junction bases: 9. The CDR3 is 17 amino acids. The CDR3 sequence: CASSFEPGTSGYNEQFF. Written as DNA, the CDR3 is TGTGCCAGCAGCTTCGAACCTGGGACTAGCGGCTACAATGAGCAGTTCTTC.

V usage is TRBV7-9 and J usage is TRBJ2-3, with TRBD2 identical over 9 bases. The CDR3 covers 17 residues. Germline CDR1 is SEHNR and CDR2 is FQNEAQ (reference sequence). V lost 5 bases and J lost 4; bases outside the gene matches: 13. The DNA for the CDR3 is TGTGCCAGCAGCCCTCGGCACGGGACTAGCAAGTCAGATACGCAGTATTTT. It is translated as CASSPRHGTSKSDTQYF.

This chain joins TRBV7-9 and TRBJ1-2; D is unresolved. This CDR3 spans 15 amino acids. Trimming removed 3 bases at V and 6 bases at J, with 17 bases between. The germline gives CDR1 SEHNR, CDR2 FQNEAQ (reference sequence). CDR3 in amino acids: CASSFRQVVVDGYTF. The CDR3 region has the DNA TGTGCCAGCAGCTTCAGGCAGGTTGTAGTAGATGGCTACACCTTC.

The chain couples TRBV5-4 to TRBJ2-2; D possibly matches TRBD1 or TRBD2 (5 bases each). Trimming shortened V by 1 base and J by 5 bases, and 9 bases separated the two germline ends. The V gene's germline CDR1 is SGHNT and CDR2 YYREEE (reference sequence). This CDR3 region has 14 residues. CDR3 sequence: CASSLRGGTGELFF. The CDR3 nucleotides are TGTGCCAGCAGCTTGCGGGGCGGGACCGGGGAGCTGTTTTTT.

This clone was picked up one time. J is TRBJ2-7 and V is TRBV6-6, with a possible D match to TRBD2 (6 bases). Between the trimmed V and J ends, which lost 10 bases and 6 bases, there was a span of 13 bases. The CDR3 has 11 amino acids. Looked up from germline, CDR1 is MNHNY and CDR2 is SVGAGI (reference sequence). DNA for the CDR3: TGTGCCACCGAAGGAGGGCGCGAGCAGTACTTC. Translation gives CATEGGREQYF.

CDR3: CAWSLLPCTEAFF. The DNA for the CDR3 is TGTGCCTGGAGTCTTTTACCCTGCACTGAAGCTTTCTTT. The rearrangement uses TRBV30 and TRBJ1-1; the D is unclear. The CDR3 length is 13 residues. The V gene lost 2 bases and the J gene lost 4 bases, with 11 bases spanning the gap. Germline-derived CDR1 and CDR2 are GTSNPN and SVGIG (reference sequence).

This clone was seen just once. The chain couples TRBV28 to TRBJ2-7; 10 bases line up with TRBD2. The ends lost 4 bases at V and 3 bases at J; junction bases unmatched: 6. Germline lookup yields CDR1 MDHEN and CDR2 SYDVKM. This CDR3 contains 15 residues. The CDR3 region is CASSYRTSGLYEQYF. The CDR3 bases are TGTGCCAGCAGTTATCGGACTAGCGGACTCTACGAGCAGTACTTC.

The chain employs TRBV19 and TRBJ2-7, with D uncertain. V gave up 0 bases and J gave up 0 bases, with 6 bases separating them. The CDR3 totals 14 residues. The germline CDR1 and CDR2 sequences are LNHDA and SQIVND (reference sequence). CDR3 loop: CASSIEASSYEQYF. CDR3 sequence (DNA): TGTGCCAGTAGTATAGAGGCCAGCTCCTACGAGCAGTACTTC.

The V gene is TRBV15, the J gene TRBJ2-7; the match to TRBD2 covers 14 bases. CDR1 and CDR2 from the germline V gene are LNHNV and YYDKDF (reference sequence). CDR3 length: 14 residues. J lost 6 bases, V lost 5 bases, and 3 bases had no gene match. DNA for the CDR3: TGTGCCACCAGCGCGGGACTAGCGGGAGTCGAGCAGTACTTC. Translated: CATSAGLAGVEQYF.

J is TRBJ2-1 and V is TRBV4-2; tentative D call: TRBD2 (7 bases). CDR1 and CDR2 from the germline V gene are LGHNA and YNFKEQ. Deletions cut 0 bases from V and 8 bases from J, with 14 bases between. There are 15 residues in the CDR3. CDR3 sequence: CASSQDVTGGDEQFF. The CDR3 region has the DNA TGTGCCAGCAGCCAAGATGTTACGGGGGGCGATGAGCAGTTCTTC.

The chain employs TRBV5-1 and TRBJ1-1; tentatively, D is TRBD1 (6 bases). V gave up 4 bases and J gave up 1 base, with 8 bases separating them. Germline V CDR1 and CDR2: SGHRS, YFSETQ. CDR3 size: 13 residues. CDR3: CASSPQGNTEAFF. The CDR3 coding sequence is TGCGCCAGCAGCCCACAGGGGAACACTGAAGCTTTCTTT.

The chain carries TRBV9 and TRBJ2-1; 10 bases map to TRBD2. The CDR3 extends over 16 amino acids. Germline V gene lookup returns CDR1 SGDLS and CDR2 YYNGEE. With 4 bases clipped from V and 4 bases from J, the junction kept 8 bases outside the gene matches. CDR3 nucleotides: TGTGCCAGCAGCCCGTCGGGGACTAGCGTATACAATGAGCAGTTCTTC. It encodes CASSPSGTSVYNEQFF. The whole variable domain, filled in from reference TRBV9 and TRBJ2-1, reads DSGVTQTPKHLITATGQRVTLRCSPRSGDLSVYWYQQSLDQGLQFLIQYYNGEERAKGNILERFSAQQFPDLHSELNLSSLELGDSALYFCASSPSGTSVYNEQFFGPGTRLTVL.

The V and J genes are TRBV10-3 and TRBJ2-7; 8 positions agree with TRBD1. Germline values: CDR1 ENHRY, CDR2 SYGVKD. J gave up 3 bases and V 7 bases, and 11 bases lay outside the gene matches. The CDR3 has 15 residues. This CDR3 reads CAITRGQGTGYEQYF. The CDR3 nucleotides are TGTGCCATCACCCGAGGACAGGGCACAGGCTACGAGCAGTACTTC.

Turning to this clone: Other nucleotide sequences in the sample specify the same CDR3. The rearrangement uses TRBV29-1 and TRBJ2-1; the D is unclear. The germline V and J ends were trimmed by 6 bases and 7 bases, with 10 bases remaining between them. The V gene's germline CDR1 is SQVTM and CDR2 ANQGSEA. This CDR3 comprises 11 residues. For the CDR3, the DNA is TGCAGCGTACAGATAAGAAATGAGCAGTTCTTC. Translated, it gives CSVQIRNEQFF.

The V gene is TRBV7-9, the J gene TRBJ1-2; D uncertain. The length of the CDR3 is 13 residues. Trimming left V 7 bases short and J 0 bases short, with 9 bases between. Looked up from germline, CDR1 is SEHNR and CDR2 is FQNEAQ (reference sequence). DNA of the CDR3: TGTGCCAGCACCCCCATGACTAACTATGGCTACACCTTC. It encodes CASTPMTNYGYTF.

The chain carries TRBV4-3 and TRBJ1-6; 7 bases are a match to TRBD1. This CDR3 has 16 amino acids. CDR1 is LGHNA and CDR2 is YSLEER in the germline V gene. Trimming removed 2 bases from V and 7 bases from J; junction bases left unmatched: 8. CDR3 DNA: TGCGCCAGCAGCCAACGTGGGGGGACAGCGAATTCACCCCTCCACTTT. Translating gives CASSQRGGTANSPLHF.

This chain links TRBV19 with TRBJ2-5; either TRBD1 or TRBD2 may supply D (5 bases each). CDR3 size: 15 residues. From germline, CDR1 is LNHDA and CDR2 SQIVND (reference sequence). V was shortened by 2 bases and J by 7 bases, with 17 bases between the two germline ends. The CDR3 is CASSISGTDPGTQYF. Here the CDR3 DNA reads TGTGCCAGTAGTATATCCGGGACGGATCCCGGGACCCAGTACTTC.

This chain uses TRBV7-2 with TRBJ2-7; D not resolved. CDR1 SGHTA and CDR2 FQGNSA come from the germline V gene. Trimming pared 5 bases from V and 5 bases from J, leaving 13 bases between. The CDR3 sequence is 13 residues long. Here the CDR3 reads CASSPPPSDEQYF. As DNA, the CDR3 is TGTGCCAGCAGCCCCCCCCCGAGTGACGAGCAGTACTTC.

This chain uses TRBV18 with TRBJ2-2; D unresolved. CDR3 length: 14 amino acids. Germline V gene lookup returns CDR1 KGHSH and CDR2 LQKENI. Trimming removed 3 bases from V and 7 bases from J, with 12 bases in between. The CDR3 protein is CASSPNLSGGELFF. As DNA, the CDR3 is TGTGCCAGCTCACCTAACTTGTCGGGCGGGGAGCTGTTTTTT.

This chain uses TRBV28 with TRBJ2-3; 10 nucleotides agree with TRBD1. The CDR3 consists of 15 residues. In germline, CDR1 is MDHEN, CDR2 SYDVKM. The trim removed 4 bases at V and 2 bases at J, leaving 3 bases unmatched. CDR3 residues: CASSYGTGDTDTQYF. The CDR3 DNA reads as TGTGCCAGCAGTTACGGGACAGGGGACACAGATACGCAGTATTTT.

This chain connects TRBV11-3 to TRBJ2-1; the D is unclear. Deletions cut 0 bases from V and 5 bases from J, with 14 bases between. This CDR3 has 16 residues. The germline V gene encodes CDR1 SGHNT and CDR2 YENEEA. CDR3: CASSLDVLGMNNEQFF. The CDR3 nucleotides are TGTGCCAGCAGCTTAGATGTCCTCGGAATGAACAATGAGCAGTTCTTC.

The V gene is TRBV30, the J gene TRBJ1-1; perhaps TRBD1 as D (6 bases). Trimming took 2 bases from V and 3 from J, leaving 10 bases between them. CDR1 is GTSNPN, CDR2 SVGIG, per germline (reference sequence). The CDR3 has 13 residues. The CDR3 loop is CAWSLGGYTEAFF. DNA for the CDR3: TGTGCCTGGAGTTTAGGGGGGTACACTGAAGCTTTCTTT.

The chain uses TRBV11-2 and TRBJ2-4; 7 bases are shared with TRBD2. The J segment lost 1 base and the V segment lost 4 bases, leaving 10 bases of the junction unmatched. The length of the CDR3 is 17 residues. CDR1 and CDR2 from the germline V gene are SGHAT and FQNNGV. The CDR3 nucleotides are TGTGCCAGCAGCTCCGAGGGAGGGCCGTGGGCCAAAAACATTCAGTACTTC. This translates into CASSSEGGPWAKNIQYF.

This chain uses TRBV19 with TRBJ1-5; possibly TRBD1 for D (5 bases). V was pared by 7 bases and J by 3 bases, with 16 bases between. This CDR3 region has 15 residues. The germline V gene has CDR1 LNHDA and CDR2 SQIVND (reference sequence). This CDR3 reads CASIPRPGFNQPQHF. For the CDR3, the DNA is TGTGCCAGTATTCCCCGCCCAGGGTTCAATCAGCCCCAGCATTTT.

The rearrangement joins TRBV9 to TRBJ2-7; no definite D call. The germline V gene has CDR1 SGDLS and CDR2 YYNGEE. The V end lost 3 bases, the J end lost 2 bases, and 3 bases lay between the germline ends. This CDR3 is 11 amino acids long. The CDR3 loop reads CASSGTYEQYF. Here the CDR3 DNA reads TGTGCCAGCAGCGGAACCTACGAGCAGTACTTC.

This chain joins TRBV19 and TRBJ2-7; no clear D gene. CDR3 length: 11 amino acids. V lost 3 bases to trimming and J lost 7 bases, with 7 bases between them. Germline lookup yields CDR1 LNHDA and CDR2 SQIVND (reference sequence). The CDR3: CASSMGWEQYF. The DNA of the CDR3 is TGTGCCAGTAGTATGGGTTGGGAGCAGTACTTC.

V usage is TRBV19 and J usage is TRBJ1-5; no clear D gene. Per the germline V gene, CDR1 is LNHDA and CDR2 is SQIVND (reference sequence). The CDR3 is 15 residues long. V was clipped by 1 base and J by 7 bases, with 14 bases between them. In nucleotides, the CDR3 is TGTGCCAGTAGTATAGGTTCCGGGATCGGACAGCCCCAGCATTTT. Its translation: CASSIGSGIGQPQHF.

The rearrangement joins TRBV29-1 to TRBJ2-7, with D tentatively TRBD2 (6 bases). The V end lost 5 bases, the J end lost 5 bases, and 16 bases lay between the germline ends. This CDR3 is built from 13 residues. Germline-derived CDR1 and CDR2 are SQVTM and ANQGSEA. CDR3 bases: TGCAGCGTTAGACCGGGAGCCAGCCACGAGCAGTACTTC. Translated, it gives CSVRPGASHEQYF.